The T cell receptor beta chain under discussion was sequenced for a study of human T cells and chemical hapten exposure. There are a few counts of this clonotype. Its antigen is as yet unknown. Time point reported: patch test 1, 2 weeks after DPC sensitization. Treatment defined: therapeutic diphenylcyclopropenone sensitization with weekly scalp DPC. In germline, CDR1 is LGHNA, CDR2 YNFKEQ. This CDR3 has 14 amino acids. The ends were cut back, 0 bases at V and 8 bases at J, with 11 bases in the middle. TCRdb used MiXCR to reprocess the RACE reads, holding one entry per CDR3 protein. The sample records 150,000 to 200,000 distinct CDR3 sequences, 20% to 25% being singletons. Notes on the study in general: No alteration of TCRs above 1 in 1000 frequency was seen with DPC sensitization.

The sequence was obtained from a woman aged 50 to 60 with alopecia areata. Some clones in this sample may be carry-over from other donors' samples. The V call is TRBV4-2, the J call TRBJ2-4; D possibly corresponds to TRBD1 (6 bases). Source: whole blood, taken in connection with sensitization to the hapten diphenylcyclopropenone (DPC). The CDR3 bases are TGTGCCAGCAGCCAAGACGGACAGTCGGACATTCAGTACTTC. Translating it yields CASSQDGQSDIQYF.